The 32 T cell receptor beta chains given below trace back to one sample, sequenced in a study of blood T cell repertoires in COVID-19. Clones were read by immunoSEQ multiplex PCR, and TCRdb kept only the in-frame ones, dropping some. The table lists nearly 350,000 clones, 87% of them singletons. What was sequenced was PBMCs or T cells enriched from blood (not recorded which). Source of these receptors: a young woman who had recovered from COVID-19.

V and J are TRBV15 and TRBJ1-1, with D tentatively TRBD1 (6 bases). This CDR3 is 16 amino acids long. Between the trimmed V and J ends, which lost 3 bases and 0 bases, there was a span of 14 bases. CDR1 and CDR2 from the germline V gene are LNHNV and YYDKDF (reference sequence). This CDR3 is CATSSPPGHMNTEAFF. CDR3 DNA sequence: TGTGCCACCAGCAGTCCACCGGGACACATGAACACTGAAGCTTTCTTT.

The chain couples TRBV10-2 to TRBJ2-5; possible D gene TRBD1, 5 bases. CDR3 length equals 14 residues. Trimming stripped 5 bases from V and 0 bases from J, with 10 bases between. Germline CDR1 WSHSY, CDR2 SAAADI. The CDR3 nucleotides are TGCGCCAGCAGTCCAGGGCCAAACCAAGAGACCCAGTACTTC. Its protein product is CASSPGPNQETQYF.

CDR3 region: CASTPTGNTEAFF. In DNA form, the CDR3 reads TGTGCCAGCACCCCAACAGGGAACACTGAAGCTTTCTTT. This chain links TRBV12-3 or TRBV12-4 with TRBJ1-1; D possibly corresponds to TRBD1 (5 bases). CDR3 size: 13 residues. The V gene lost 7 bases and the J gene lost 1 base, with 10 bases spanning the gap.

The chain has TRBV7-7 and TRBJ2-5; TRBD1 agrees at 8 bases. Germline CDR1 is SSHAT and CDR2 is FNYEAQ (reference sequence). There are 13 residues in the CDR3. After removal of 3 bases from V and 3 bases from J, the junction contained 0 bases not matched to a gene. CDR3 sequence (DNA): TGTGCCAGCAGCTTGGACAGGGAAGAGACCCAGTACTTC. It codes for CASSLDREETQYF.

The chain combines TRBV28 with TRBJ2-7; 8 bases line up with TRBD1. The junction had 5 bases not matched to a gene; V was cut back by 6 bases and J by 1 base. This CDR3 comprises 14 residues. Looked up from germline, CDR1 is MDHEN and CDR2 is SYDVKM. The CDR3 bases are TGTGCCAGCAGGGACAGGGCTTTTTCCTACGAGCAGTACTTC. Its protein is CASRDRAFSYEQYF.

J is TRBJ1-6 and V is TRBV28, with TRBD1 matching 9 bases. The CDR3 covers 17 residues. CDR1 is MDHEN, CDR2 SYDVKM, per germline. The J segment lost 7 bases and the V segment lost 4 bases, leaving 11 bases of the junction unmatched. CDR3 sequence (DNA): TGTGCCAGCAGTTCAATACAACAGGGGGCAAAGAATTCACCCCTCCACTTT. This sequence encodes CASSSIQQGAKNSPLHF.

This chain joins TRBV5-5 and TRBJ2-7; maybe TRBD1 (6 bases). This CDR3 is 14 amino acids long. Germline V gives CDR1 SGHKS, CDR2 YYEKEE (reference sequence). V lost 4 bases and J lost 5, with 16 bases in between. The DNA for the CDR3 is TGTGCCAGCAGCACATACAGGGAGTTCAACGAGCAGTACTTC. Protein: CASSTYREFNEQYF.

The chain employs TRBV5-6 and TRBJ2-7; TRBD1 matches at 10 bases. V trimming: 5 bases; J trimming: 4 bases; junction bases outside the gene matches: 3. Per the germline V gene, CDR1 is SGHDT and CDR2 is YYEEEE. The CDR3 runs 13 residues. The CDR3 DNA follows: TGTGCCAGCAGGTCGGGACAGGGGTACGAGCAGTACTTC. This codes for CASRSGQGYEQYF. The variable domain in full, completed from reference TRBV5-6 and TRBJ2-7, reads DAGVTQSPTHLIKTRGQQVTLRCSPKSGHDTVSWYQQALGQGPQFIFQYYEEEERQRGNFPDRFSGHQFPNYSSELNVNALLLGDSALYLCASRSGQGYEQYFGPGTRLTVT.

This clone occurred once. V gene TRBV28 combines with J gene TRBJ1-6; TRBD1 is a possible D gene (5 bases). The germline V gene has CDR1 MDHEN and CDR2 SYDVKM. V was shortened by 5 bases and J by 0 bases, with 14 bases between the two germline ends. This CDR3 comprises 17 residues. The CDR3 DNA reads TGTGCCAGCAGTACGGTCGACAGAAACTCCTATAATTCACCCCTCCACTTT. Translating gives CASSTVDRNSYNSPLHF. The full variable domain, completed using reference TRBV28 and TRBJ1-6, is DVKVTQSSRYLVKRTGEKVFLECVQDMDHENMFWYRQDPGLGLRLIYFSYDVKMKEKGDIPEGYSVSREKKERFSLILESASTNQTSMYLCASSTVDRNSYNSPLHFGNGTRLTVT.

The rearrangement links TRBV28 to TRBJ1-2, with D possibly matching TRBD1 (6 bases). The CDR3 loop spans 13 amino acids. The V end was cut by 6 bases, the J end by 6 bases, with 14 bases between. CDR1 and CDR2 from the germline V gene are MDHEN and SYDVKM. The chain's CDR3 is CASRPGQKDGYTF. The CDR3 DNA reads as TGTGCCAGCAGACCCGGACAGAAGGATGGCTACACCTTC.

This chain uses TRBV7-9 with TRBJ2-7; 8 bases match TRBD1. The V gene end was trimmed by 4 bases and the J gene end by 5 bases; junction bases not matched to a gene: 4. CDR3 length: 13 residues. Germline V gene lookup returns CDR1 SEHNR and CDR2 FQNEAQ (reference sequence). CDR3 DNA sequence: TGTGCCAGCAGCTCTGACAGGGGCAACGAGCAGTACTTC. It specifies CASSSDRGNEQYF.

The rearrangement joins TRBV3-1 (or the pseudogene TRBV3-2) to TRBJ2-3, with TRBD1 matching 7 bases. Germline trimming cut 4 bases from V and 3 bases from J; bases unmatched to any gene: 4. The V gene's germline CDR1 is LGHDT and CDR2 YNNKEL (reference sequence). The CDR3 has 14 amino acids. For the CDR3, the DNA is TGTGCCAGCAGCCGCTACAGGGGAACAGATACGCAGTATTTT. This encodes CASSRYRGTDTQYF.

This chain joins TRBV30 and TRBJ1-3; 8 bases match TRBD1. CDR3 size: 13 residues. The V and J ends lost 5 bases and 2 bases, in that order; junction bases with no gene match: 2. CDR1 is GTSNPN and CDR2 is SVGIG in the germline V gene (reference sequence). CDR3 protein: CAWQGAAGNTIYF. The CDR3 nucleotides are TGTGCCTGGCAGGGGGCGGCTGGAAACACCATATATTTT.

This chain joins TRBV5-6 and TRBJ2-6; tentative D call: TRBD1 (6 bases). The germline V gene has CDR1 SGHDT and CDR2 YYEEEE. With 4 bases removed from V and 4 bases from J, the gap between germline ends came to 18 bases. The CDR3 contains 17 residues. CDR3 residues: CASSRQALVSGANVLTF. The CDR3 DNA follows: TGTGCCAGCAGCCGACAGGCCCTTGTTTCGGGGGCCAACGTCCTGACTTTC.

The genes are TRBV7-8 and TRBJ2-5; the match to TRBD1 covers 9 bases. This CDR3 region has 16 residues. Germline-derived CDR1 and CDR2 are SGHVS and FQNEAQ. Germline trimming cut 8 bases from V and 2 bases from J; bases unmatched to any gene: 12. CDR3 DNA: TGTGCCAGCCGGACCGGGACAGGGAGGGGGCAAGAGACCCAGTACTTC. Its protein is CASRTGTGRGQETQYF.

The chain recombines TRBV7-9 with TRBJ2-1, with TRBD2 matching 9 bases. Trimming at V came to 2 bases and at J to 4 bases, leaving 6 bases not matched to a gene. This CDR3 is built from 16 residues. In germline, CDR1 is SEHNR, CDR2 FQNEAQ (reference sequence). CDR3 nucleotides: TGTGCCAGCAGCTTATTAGCGGGGGCTAAATACAATGAGCAGTTCTTC. Amino acid sequence: CASSLLAGAKYNEQFF.

The chain has TRBV18 and TRBJ1-2; no clear D. This CDR3 spans 18 amino acids. The V end was cut by 1 base, the J end by 5 bases, with 23 bases between. Germline assignment: CDR1 KGHSH and CDR2 LQKENI. CDR3 coding DNA: TGTGCCAGCTCACCACAGTCTTTTTACCGGACTAGGGAGTATGGCTACACCTTC. Translating it yields CASSPQSFYRTREYGYTF.

The gene calls are TRBV5-4 and TRBJ2-2; the D is unclear. V lost 1 base, J lost 10 bases, and 11 bases lay in between. Germline V lookup: CDR1 SGHNT, CDR2 YYREEE (reference sequence). CDR3 length: 13 residues. CDR3 loop: CASSLWSGEELFF. CDR3 coding DNA: TGTGCCAGCAGCTTGTGGTCCGGAGAGGAGCTGTTTTTT.

The CDR3, as DNA: TGTGCCACCAGTGATGGTCAGGGCTATCAGCCCCAGCATTTT. It translates to CATSDGQGYQPQHF. The chain has TRBV24-1 and TRBJ1-5; D perhaps matches TRBD1 (5 bases). CDR1 and CDR2 from the germline V gene are KGHDR and SFDVKD. V was shortened by 3 bases and J by 5 bases, with 10 bases between the two germline ends. The CDR3 covers 14 residues.

The J gene is TRBJ2-3, the V gene TRBV7-9; no reliable D call. The CDR3 spans 12 residues. V lost 5 bases to trimming and J lost 2 bases, with 5 bases between them. Germline V CDR1 and CDR2: SEHNR, FQNEAQ (reference sequence). The CDR3 DNA sequence: TGTGCCAGCAGCCCGTACACAGATACGCAGTATTTT. It specifies CASSPYTDTQYF.

The gene calls are TRBV7-8 and TRBJ2-2; 8 bases match TRBD2. Germline CDR1 reads SGHVS; CDR2 reads FQNEAQ. V dropped 1 base and J dropped 5; count of bases not matched to a gene: 0. The CDR3 contains 14 residues. In nucleotides, the CDR3 is TGTGCCAGCAGCTTAGGCGGGAGGACCGGGGAGCTGTTTTTT. Protein product: CASSLGGRTGELFF. Filled out from reference TRBV7-8 and TRBJ2-2, the complete variable domain reads GAGVSQSPRYKVAKRGQDVALRCDPISGHVSLFWYQQALGQGPEFLTYFQNEAQLDKSGLPSDRFFAERPEGSVSTLKIQRTQQEDSAVYLCASSLGGRTGELFFGEGSRLTVL.

The rearrangement uses TRBV7-9 and TRBJ1-1, with D possibly being TRBD1 (5 bases). Germline V lookup: CDR1 SEHNR, CDR2 FQNEAQ (reference sequence). Trimming took 6 bases from V and 1 from J, leaving 12 bases between them. There are 14 residues in the CDR3. CDR3 residues: CASRGTSGNTEAFF. CDR3 bases: TGTGCCAGCAGGGGGACTTCGGGGAACACTGAAGCTTTCTTT.

The chain recombines TRBV7-9 with TRBJ1-3, with TRBD1 matching over 7 bases. Germline V gene lookup returns CDR1 SEHNR and CDR2 FQNEAQ (reference sequence). The CDR3 totals 14 residues. With V trimmed by 5 bases and J by 4 bases, 5 bases remained unmatched. The CDR3 is CASSQTGAGNTIYF. DNA of the CDR3: TGTGCCAGCAGCCAAACAGGGGCCGGAAACACCATATATTTT.

The chain joins TRBV15 to TRBJ1-3; TRBD1 might be the D (5 bases). Trimming stripped 6 bases from V and 0 bases from J, with 12 bases between. CDR1 and CDR2 from the germline V gene are LNHNV and YYDKDF (reference sequence). The CDR3 spans 15 residues. The CDR3 DNA reads TGTGCCACCAGTACGCGGGGGAGCTCTGGAAACACCATATATTTT. Translating it yields CATSTRGSSGNTIYF.

The CDR3, as DNA: TGTGCCAGCAGCTTAGTCAGGGGGAGCACTGAAGCTTTCTTT. It specifies CASSLVRGSTEAFF. The rearrangement uses TRBV11-2 and TRBJ1-1, with TRBD1 matching over 7 bases. CDR3 size: 14 residues. Germline V gene data show CDR1 as SGHAT and CDR2 as FQNNGV. V was pared by 1 base and J by 4 bases, with 3 bases of the junction left unmatched.

The chain has TRBV5-8 and TRBJ2-5, with 11 nucleotides matching TRBD2. Looked up from germline, CDR1 is SGHTS and CDR2 is YDEGEE. This CDR3 is 14 amino acids long. V lost 1 base to trimming and J lost 4 bases; unmatched junction nucleotides: 0. CDR3 sequence: CASSLLAGGETQYF. The CDR3 DNA follows: TGTGCCAGCAGCTTGCTAGCGGGGGGAGAGACCCAGTACTTC.

The V gene is TRBV27, the J gene TRBJ2-7; D possibly corresponds to TRBD2 (7 bases). The V end was cut by 3 bases, the J end by 6 bases, with 24 bases between. Germline CDR1 is MNHEY and CDR2 is SMNVEV (reference sequence). This CDR3 is 17 amino acids long. CDR3 nucleotide sequence: TGTGCCAGCAGTTTCATGGGGGGGGCGAGGCAGGATTTCGAGCAGTACTTC. It is translated as CASSFMGGARQDFEQYF.

The chain uses TRBV19 and TRBJ1-2, with no clear D. The CDR3 length is 15 residues. CDR1 and CDR2 (germline): LNHDA, SQIVND (reference sequence). Trimming took 0 bases from V and 3 from J, leaving 11 bases between them. The CDR3 region is CASSIEAGRDYGYTF. DNA of the CDR3: TGTGCCAGTAGTATAGAAGCGGGTAGGGACTATGGCTACACCTTC.

This chain joins TRBV4-3 and TRBJ2-3; no reliable D call. CDR1 is LGHNA and CDR2 is YSLEER in the germline V gene. This CDR3 is built from 20 residues. Trimming cost V 2 bases and J 1 base, with 25 bases left between them. The CDR3, as DNA: TGCGCCAGCAGCCAACGCCCCCCCTTTCAGAGAGGATTGGGCACAGATACGCAGTATTTT. This gives the protein CASSQRPPFQRGLGTDTQYF.

This chain connects TRBV10-3 to TRBJ1-2; 10 bases fit TRBD1. V was pared by 6 bases and J by 8 bases, with 12 bases of the junction left unmatched. Germline V CDR1 and CDR2: ENHRY, SYGVKD. CDR3 size: 15 residues. The CDR3: CAISPGQGRSEGYTF. CDR3 bases: TGTGCCATCAGCCCGGGACAGGGGAGGAGTGAAGGCTACACCTTC.

In its sample, this clone was seen a few times. In nucleotides, the CDR3 is TGCAGCGGGAAAGGACAAGGCAATGAGCAGTTCTTC. Protein product: CSGKGQGNEQFF. This chain uses TRBV29-1 with TRBJ2-1, with D possibly matching TRBD1 (5 bases). Germline assignment: CDR1 SQVTM and CDR2 ANQGSEA. This CDR3 has 12 amino acids. V lost 7 bases, J lost 6 bases, and 13 bases lay in between.

The chain employs TRBV7-9 and TRBJ2-1; TRBD2 agrees at 13 bases. Trimming took 5 bases from V and 15 from J; bases not matched to a gene: 13. Germline loops: CDR1 SEHNR, CDR2 FQNEAQ (reference sequence). The CDR3 is 15 amino acids. Written as DNA, the CDR3 is TGTGCCAGCAGCGGAAGGGGGACTAGCGGGGCCCCGATGTTCTTC. Its protein product is CASSGRGTSGAPMFF.